Listed here are 14 T cell receptor beta chains from one sample, sequenced in a study of PD-L1 blockade in urothelial cancer. Method: immunoSEQ multiplex PCR; TCRdb's copy keeps in-frame clones and lacks some. This sample yields around 30,000 clones, of which approximately 80% are seen a single time; approximately 3% belongs to the top ten. Noted time point: peripheral blood 6 weeks after treatment start. Here the sequenced sample was PBMCs, taken around atezolizumab (anti-PD-L1) treatment. The origin of the receptors is a man in his sixties or seventies with urothelial cancer.

The rearrangement links TRBV5-1 to TRBJ2-5; no firm D call. The germline V gene has CDR1 SGHRS and CDR2 YFSETQ. The CDR3 sequence is 14 residues long. Deletions cut 0 bases from V and 3 bases from J, with 9 bases between. The DNA for the CDR3 is TGCGCCAGCAGCTTGGGGGCAGCTAAAGAGACCCAGTACTTC. Translated, it gives CASSLGAAKETQYF.

The chain combines TRBV5-4 with TRBJ1-4; 10 nucleotides align to TRBD1. Losses at the gene ends were 0 bases for V and 7 bases for J; bases not matched to a gene: 9. The length of the CDR3 is 17 residues. The germline CDR1 and CDR2 sequences are SGHNT and YYREEE (reference sequence). CDR3 in DNA: TGTGCCAGCAGCTTGGCGGGGACAGGGGAAACGGGTGAAAAACTGTTTTTT. Its protein product is CASSLAGTGETGEKLFF.

The chain uses TRBV5-4 and TRBJ1-3; D unresolved. Trimming took 1 base from V and 4 from J, leaving 12 bases between them. Germline CDR1 and CDR2: SGHNT and YYREEE (reference sequence). The CDR3 runs to 15 residues. The CDR3 protein is CASSLLSGAGNTIYF. Here the CDR3 DNA reads TGTGCCAGCAGCTTGCTTTCAGGCGCGGGAAACACCATATATTTT.

The J gene is TRBJ2-2, the V gene TRBV18; D gene ambiguous. Germline V CDR1 and CDR2: KGHSH, LQKENI. V lost 4 bases, J lost 8 bases, and 17 bases lay in between. This CDR3 is built from 15 residues. The DNA for the CDR3 is TGTGCCAGCTCACTGGAGACCCTTATCTCAGGGGAGCTGTTTTTT. Its translation: CASSLETLISGELFF.

V and J are TRBV7-6 and TRBJ2-1; the D gene is possibly TRBD1 (6 bases). Trimming took 0 bases from V and 5 from J, leaving 20 bases between them. The CDR3 spans 18 residues. The germline CDR1 and CDR2 sequences are SGHVS and FNYEAQ. The CDR3 DNA reads as TGTGCCAGCAGCTTAGCGTCGGGTGGACAGTCAAAAAACAATGAGCAGTTCTTC. As protein: CASSLASGGQSKNNEQFF.

This clone was detected only a few times. The rearrangement links TRBV10-3 to TRBJ1-1; 9 bases fit TRBD1. This CDR3 is built from 17 residues. V gave up 2 bases and J gave up 5 bases; unmatched junction bases: 12. In germline, CDR1 is ENHRY, CDR2 SYGVKD. As DNA, the CDR3 is TGTGCCATCAGTGAGCCCTCTTTGGGACAGGGTGCGACTGAAGCTTTCTTT. It encodes CAISEPSLGQGATEAFF.

This rearrangement joins TRBV29-1 to TRBJ1-2, with TRBD1 as a possible D gene (5 bases). Germline loops: CDR1 SQVTM, CDR2 ANQGSEA. The CDR3 contains 12 residues. Between the trimmed V and J ends, which lost 6 bases and 6 bases, there was a span of 14 bases. The CDR3 sequence is CSVGVQGNGYTF. The CDR3 DNA reads TGCAGCGTAGGGGTCCAGGGTAATGGCTACACCTTC.

The chain links TRBV5-1 to TRBJ1-1; D not certain. The CDR3 has 15 residues. Germline values: CDR1 SGHRS, CDR2 YFSETQ. Trimming removed 3 bases from V and 0 bases from J, with 12 bases in between. The CDR3 DNA follows: TGCGCCAGCAGCTCCTCGGGAAGAATGAACACTGAAGCTTTCTTT. Its translation is CASSSSGRMNTEAFF.

The chain employs TRBV11-2 and TRBJ2-6; 15 positions agree with TRBD2. The CDR3 contains 18 residues. CDR1 and CDR2 from the germline V gene are SGHAT and FQNNGV. V lost 5 bases to trimming and J lost 2 bases; unmatched junction nucleotides: 4. The DNA for the CDR3 is TGTGCCAGCAGCAAGGGACTAGCGGGAGGAACTGGGGCCAACGTCCTGACTTTC. This gives the protein CASSKGLAGGTGANVLTF.

V is TRBV6-1 and J is TRBJ1-2; D uncertain. CDR1 is MNHNS and CDR2 is SASEGT in the germline V gene. V lost 5 bases and J 1 base, leaving 8 bases between the germline ends. This CDR3 region has 13 residues. The CDR3 loop is CASSRSVNYGYTF. The CDR3 DNA follows: TGTGCCAGCAGTCGTAGCGTTAACTATGGCTACACCTTC.

V is TRBV9 and J is TRBJ2-3, with TRBD1 identical over 9 bases. The CDR3 length is 16 residues. Germline V gene sequence: CDR1 SGDLS, CDR2 YYNGEE. V shed 2 bases and J 5 bases; nucleotides not matched to a gene: 9. Written as DNA, the CDR3 is TGTGCCAGCAGCGTCCTCCGGGACAGGGCCCAAGATACGCAGTATTTT. Protein sequence: CASSVLRDRAQDTQYF.

Here the CDR3 reads CASSQDWFGVRQQPQHF. CDR3 nucleotide sequence: TGCGCCAGCAGCCAAGATTGGTTCGGAGTCAGACAGCAGCCCCAGCATTTT. V usage is TRBV4-3 and J usage is TRBJ1-5; possible D gene TRBD1, 5 bases. Deletions cut 0 bases from V and 7 bases from J, with 19 bases between. This CDR3 has 17 amino acids. CDR1 LGHNA and CDR2 YSLEER come from the germline V gene.

This rearrangement joins TRBV7-9 to TRBJ1-4; 11 bases are a match to TRBD1. Unmatched junction bases numbered 13, after V lost 6 bases and J lost 13 bases. This CDR3 spans 15 amino acids. Per germline, CDR1 SEHNR and CDR2 FQNEAQ (reference sequence). The CDR3 bases are TGTGCCAGCAGACCCCTCGGGACAGGGGGGAATGCACTGTTTTTT. Its translation is CASRPLGTGGNALFF.

The chain carries TRBV29-1 and TRBJ2-1; 9 nucleotides align to TRBD2. The CDR3 contains 14 residues. The germline V gene has CDR1 SQVTM and CDR2 ANQGSEA. V lost 1 base to trimming and J lost 10 bases; unmatched junction nucleotides: 8. The CDR3 protein is CSVEVSRGGREQFF. In DNA, the CDR3 is TGCAGCGTTGAAGTTTCGCGGGGGGGCAGGGAGCAGTTCTTC.